A single sample gave rise to the 22 T cell receptor beta chains below, sequenced in a study of T cell changes during pregnancy in multiple sclerosis (dated by TCRdb to 2018 to 2020). The library was built by means of the immunoSEQ multiplex PCR assay. In TCRdb, the immuneACCESS table is reduced to in-frame sequences with V and J assigned. These tables do not hold every clone; where another copy was compared, an unresolved V gene accounts for under half, and the others remain unexplained. The sample table contains tens of thousands of clones; only one count was recorded for about 89% of them. Roughly 0.58% of the sample is in the top ten clones. The sequenced sample was CD4+ T cells from peripheral blood mononuclear cells, obtained in the first trimester of pregnancy. These receptors were taken from a female donor with multiple sclerosis, enrolled in a pregnancy study.

The V call is TRBV5-4, the J call TRBJ2-1; TRBD1 aligns across 8 bases. The germline V gene has CDR1 SGHNT and CDR2 YYREEE (reference sequence). V lost 5 bases and J lost 7; bases outside the gene matches: 11. The CDR3 sequence is 15 residues long. The CDR3 DNA sequence: TGTGCCAGCAGTTTACAGACAGGGGAGAAGAATGAGCAGTTCTTC. This codes for CASSLQTGEKNEQFF. Using reference TRBV5-4 and TRBJ2-1 for the parts outside the CDR3, the full variable domain is ETGVTQSPTHLIKTRGQQVTLRCSSQSGHNTVSWYQQALGQGPQFIFQYYREEENGRGNFPPRFSGLQFPNYSSELNVNALELDDSALYLCASSLQTGEKNEQFFGPGTRLTVL.

In its sample, this clone was seen a few times. The chain links TRBV2 to TRBJ2-7, with a possible D match to TRBD1 (6 bases). V lost 6 bases to trimming and J lost 2 bases, with 11 bases between them. CDR1 is SNHLY and CDR2 is FYNNEI in the germline V gene. This CDR3 region has 13 residues. Here the CDR3 DNA reads TGTGCCAGCAGCAGGGGCACAACCTACGAGCAGTACTTC. It yields the protein CASSRGTTYEQYF.

The rearrangement uses TRBV5-4 and TRBJ1-1; 9 nucleotides line up with TRBD1. This CDR3 region has 15 residues. Germline V CDR1 and CDR2: SGHNT, YYREEE (reference sequence). The V and J ends lost 4 bases and 1 base, in that order; junction bases with no gene match: 5. The CDR3 is CASSPRTGENTEAFF. The CDR3 nucleotides are TGTGCCAGCAGCCCGAGGACAGGGGAGAACACTGAAGCTTTCTTT.

The chain uses TRBV16 and TRBJ1-1; tentative D call: TRBD1 (5 bases). V dropped 2 bases and J dropped 4 bases, with 11 bases sitting between them. The CDR3 length is 14 residues. Looked up from germline, CDR1 is KGHSY and CDR2 is FQNENV. CDR3 bases: TGTGCCAGCAGCCAACAGGGCTCTGGCACTGAAGCTTTCTTT. As protein: CASSQQGSGTEAFF.

V and J are TRBV5-4 and TRBJ2-2; D not certain. Germline CDR1 reads SGHNT; CDR2 reads YYREEE (reference sequence). The CDR3 totals 12 residues. Trimming removed 4 bases from V and 8 bases from J, with 9 bases in between. Written as DNA, the CDR3 is TGTGCCAGCAGCCTGAGGCAGGGGGAGCTGTTTTTT. This gives the protein CASSLRQGELFF.

The genes are TRBV7-9 and TRBJ1-3; perhaps TRBD1 as D (5 bases). CDR3 size: 15 residues. Deletions cut 4 bases from V and 1 base from J, with 11 bases between. Germline CDR1 is SEHNR and CDR2 is FQNEAQ (reference sequence). CDR3 DNA: TGTGCCAGCAGCTCCAACGGGGGATCTGGAAACACCATATATTTT. Residues: CASSSNGGSGNTIYF.

V is TRBV5-6 and J is TRBJ2-2; D gene ambiguous. Germline loops: CDR1 SGHDT, CDR2 YYEEEE. Trimming took off 4 bases at V and 6 bases at J, with 16 bases between the two ends. CDR3 size: 15 residues. CDR3 in amino acids: CASSPPGYPPGELFF. In DNA form, the CDR3 reads TGTGCCAGCAGCCCCCCAGGTTATCCGCCCGGGGAGCTGTTTTTT. Full variable domain (missing parts from reference TRBV5-6 and TRBJ2-2): DAGVTQSPTHLIKTRGQQVTLRCSPKSGHDTVSWYQQALGQGPQFIFQYYEEEERQRGNFPDRFSGHQFPNYSSELNVNALLLGDSALYLCASSPPGYPPGELFFGEGSRLTVL.

The rearrangement joins TRBV19 to TRBJ2-1, with D possibly being TRBD2 (6 bases). The CDR3 sequence is 17 residues long. Germline V CDR1 and CDR2: LNHDA, SQIVND (reference sequence). Trimming left V 6 bases short and J 0 bases short, with 18 bases between. The CDR3 sequence is CASSGASGRSSYNEQFF. Written as DNA, the CDR3 is TGTGCCAGTAGCGGGGCCAGCGGGCGGAGCTCCTACAATGAGCAGTTCTTC.

This clone was recorded once. The chain uses TRBV28 and TRBJ1-5; TRBD1 might be the D (5 bases). CDR3 length equals 15 residues. V dropped 3 bases and J dropped 1 base, with 10 bases sitting between them. The V gene's germline CDR1 is MDHEN and CDR2 SYDVKM. The CDR3 is CASSFGGGSNQPQHF. The CDR3 coding sequence is TGTGCCAGCAGTTTTGGGGGAGGCAGCAATCAGCCCCAGCATTTT.

The rearrangement links TRBV27 to TRBJ2-3; possibly TRBD1 for D (6 bases). V lost 4 bases and J lost 1, with 18 bases in between. This CDR3 comprises 17 residues. CDR1 is MNHEY, CDR2 SMNVEV, per germline (reference sequence). The CDR3 is CASSSTGFSSRTDTQYF. As DNA, the CDR3 is TGTGCCAGCAGTTCCACAGGGTTCTCTTCTCGCACAGATACGCAGTATTTT.

The V call is TRBV30, the J call TRBJ1-5; possibly TRBD1 for D (6 bases). The CDR3 is made up of 13 amino acids. Germline loops: CDR1 GTSNPN, CDR2 SVGIG (reference sequence). The CDR3 region is CAVGAGDHQPQHF. The DNA of the CDR3 is TGTGCGGTTGGGGCAGGGGATCATCAGCCCCAGCATTTT. The full variable domain, completed using reference TRBV30 and TRBJ1-5, is SQTIHQWPATLVQPVGSPLSLECTVEGTSNPNLYWYRQAAGRGLQLLFYSVGIGQISSEVPQNLSASRPQDRQFILSSKKLLLSDSGFYLCAVGAGDHQPQHFGDGTRLSIL.

V is TRBV27 and J is TRBJ1-5, with TRBD1 matching 7 bases. J gave up 7 bases and V 5 bases, and 8 bases lay outside the gene matches. The germline V gene has CDR1 MNHEY and CDR2 SMNVEV (reference sequence). The CDR3 runs to 14 residues. CDR3 in amino acids: CASSRQGTRQPQHF. In DNA, the CDR3 is TGTGCCAGCAGTCGACAGGGTACGAGACAGCCCCAGCATTTT.

This chain joins TRBV2 and TRBJ2-6; D is perhaps TRBD1 (5 bases). Germline V CDR1 and CDR2: SNHLY, FYNNEI. Trimming shortened V by 7 bases and J by 2 bases, and 12 bases separated the two germline ends. The CDR3 is made up of 15 amino acids. CDR3 nucleotides: TGTGCCAGCACTTGGGCCAGGGCTGGGGCCAACGTCCTGACTTTC. Translated: CASTWARAGANVLTF.

This clone was detected a few times. The rearrangement links TRBV7-2 to TRBJ2-2, with 9 bases fitting TRBD1. The germline V gene has CDR1 SGHTA and CDR2 FQGNSA. The CDR3 is 15 amino acids. With 5 bases clipped from V and 7 bases from J, the junction kept 8 bases outside the gene matches. In DNA form, the CDR3 reads TGTGCCAGCAGCCCTTTGACAGGGGGGAACGGGGAGCTGTTTTTT. Residues: CASSPLTGGNGELFF.

The chain combines TRBV30 with TRBJ1-2; TRBD1 matches at 11 bases. V dropped 6 bases and J dropped 5; count of bases not matched to a gene: 5. CDR1 GTSNPN and CDR2 SVGIG come from the germline V gene (reference sequence). The CDR3 extends over 13 amino acids. This chain's CDR3 is CACRGQGAYGYTF. CDR3 coding DNA: TGTGCCTGCCGAGGACAGGGGGCGTATGGCTACACCTTC.

The rearrangement uses TRBV5-1 and TRBJ2-7, with D maybe TRBD2 (6 bases). The V gene lost 0 bases and the J gene lost 4 bases, with 11 bases spanning the gap. The CDR3 totals 14 residues. Germline lookup yields CDR1 SGHRS and CDR2 YFSETQ. CDR3 loop: CASSLEGTLYEQYF. The CDR3 DNA reads as TGCGCCAGCAGCTTGGAGGGGACTTTGTACGAGCAGTACTTC.

This chain links TRBV6-1 with TRBJ1-5, with D perhaps matching TRBD1 (5 bases). There are 12 residues in the CDR3. V lost 8 bases to trimming and J lost 5 bases, with 10 bases between them. CDR1 is MNHNS and CDR2 is SASEGT in the germline V gene. CDR3 amino acids: CASGGNYQPQHF. The DNA of the CDR3 is TGTGCCAGCGGGGGGAACTATCAGCCCCAGCATTTT.

The chain recombines TRBV6-1 with TRBJ2-1; 8 bases are a match to TRBD2. The CDR3 spans 15 residues. V trimming: 6 bases; J trimming: 8 bases; junction bases outside the gene matches: 12. Germline assignment: CDR1 MNHNS and CDR2 SASEGT. CDR3 in amino acids: CASRAGLAAAHEQFF. The CDR3 DNA sequence: TGTGCCAGCAGGGCCGGACTAGCCGCGGCGCATGAGCAGTTCTTC.

The CDR3 region is CASSRQGANYGYTF. CDR3 coding DNA: TGTGCCAGCAGCCGACAGGGGGCTAACTATGGCTACACCTTC. The rearrangement joins TRBV4-2 to TRBJ1-2; TRBD1 matches at 9 bases. The CDR3 consists of 14 residues. CDR1 LGHNA and CDR2 YNFKEQ come from the germline V gene. The J segment lost 0 bases and the V segment lost 4 bases, leaving 0 bases of the junction unmatched.

V is TRBV5-1 and J is TRBJ1-2, with TRBD1 as a possible D gene (6 bases). Germline loops: CDR1 SGHRS, CDR2 YFSETQ. Trimming took 4 bases from V and 0 from J, leaving 16 bases between them. The CDR3 length is 16 residues. The CDR3 DNA follows: TGCGCCAGCAGCCCCGGGACAATAAGAGCTAACTATGGCTACACCTTC. This translates into CASSPGTIRANYGYTF.

This clone was observed once. This chain uses TRBV6-6 with TRBJ2-7; 9 bases align to TRBD1. V was pared by 0 bases and J by 5 bases, with 5 bases of the junction left unmatched. CDR1 is MNHNY and CDR2 is SVGAGI in the germline V gene (reference sequence). The CDR3 extends over 15 amino acids. Here the CDR3 reads CASSYSGDRAHEQYF. For the CDR3, the DNA is TGTGCCAGCAGTTACTCGGGGGACAGGGCCCACGAGCAGTACTTC.

V and J are TRBV27 and TRBJ1-2, with TRBD1 matching over 8 bases. The V gene's germline CDR1 is MNHEY and CDR2 SMNVEV (reference sequence). The CDR3 is 13 amino acids. The junction had 9 bases not matched to a gene; V was cut back by 10 bases and J by 5 bases. The CDR3 bases are TGTGCCACCCCCCCTGACAGGGGATATGGCTACACCTTC. Its protein product is CATPPDRGYGYTF.